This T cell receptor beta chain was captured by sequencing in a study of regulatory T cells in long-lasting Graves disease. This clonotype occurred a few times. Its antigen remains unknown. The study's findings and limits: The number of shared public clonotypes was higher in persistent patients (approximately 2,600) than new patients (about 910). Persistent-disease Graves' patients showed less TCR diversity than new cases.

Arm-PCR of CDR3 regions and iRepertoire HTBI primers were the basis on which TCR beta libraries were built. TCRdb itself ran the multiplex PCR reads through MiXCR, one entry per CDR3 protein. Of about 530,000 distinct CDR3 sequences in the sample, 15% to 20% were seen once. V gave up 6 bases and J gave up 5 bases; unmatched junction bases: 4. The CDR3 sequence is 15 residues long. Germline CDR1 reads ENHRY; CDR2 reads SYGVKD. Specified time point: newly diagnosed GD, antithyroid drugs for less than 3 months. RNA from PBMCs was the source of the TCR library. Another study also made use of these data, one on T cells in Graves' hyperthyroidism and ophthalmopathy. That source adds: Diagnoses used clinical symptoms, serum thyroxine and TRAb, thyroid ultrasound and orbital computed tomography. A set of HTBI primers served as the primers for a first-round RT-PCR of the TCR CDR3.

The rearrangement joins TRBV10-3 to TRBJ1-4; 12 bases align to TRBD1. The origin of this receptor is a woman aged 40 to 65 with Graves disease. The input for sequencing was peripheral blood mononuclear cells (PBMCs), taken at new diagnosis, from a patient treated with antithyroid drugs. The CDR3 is CAIRAGQGANEKLFF. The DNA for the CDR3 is TGTGCCATCAGGGCGGGACAGGGGGCAAATGAAAAACTGTTTTTT.